The clone carrying this T cell receptor beta chain occurred many times. The sample is drawn from a study of neurological immune-mediated disorders. TCRdb ran MiXCR on the 5' RACE reads and lists one entry per CDR3 protein. This sample has tens of thousands of distinct CDR3 sequences, with approximately 10% found just once. V lost 4 bases and J lost 0; bases outside the gene matches: 3. The CDR3 covers 15 residues. CDR1 LNHNV and CDR2 YYDKDF come from the germline V gene (reference sequence). The chain has TRBV15 and TRBJ2-3, with 8 positions matching TRBD1. Sequenced material: PBMCs. The clonotype originates from a man aged 50 to 60 in good health. The DNA for the CDR3 is TGTGCCACCAGCAAATACAGGGGGAGCACAGATACGCAGTATTTT. Translating it yields CATSKYRGSTDTQYF.